Listed below are T cell receptor beta chains from one sample, sequenced in a study of OX40 agonist ivuxolimab in advanced cancers. Produced via immunoSEQ multiplex PCR; TCRdb's table is partial and in-frame only. The data hold roughly 64,000 clones, with 75% to 90% observed a single time. The sequencing here drew on CD4+ or CD8+ T cells sorted from blood, taken in a trial of the OX40 agonist ivuxolimab. Source of these receptors: an adult with an advanced solid tumor such as melanoma, head and neck, liver or kidney cancer. Both conserved end residues are part of each CDR3. D genes are given only for firm matches. Some rows mark clone size as missing; the rest say once, few, many or name a class of expanded clone.

length: 16
size: .
J: TRBJ2-5
V: TRBV5-1
D: TRBD2
CDR3: CASSGTSGWGQETQYF
DNA: TGCGCCAGCAGCGGTACTAGCGGCTGGGGACAAGAGACCCAGTACTTC

length: 13
size: .
J: TRBJ2-7
V: TRBV2
D: .
CDR3: CASSLGRSYEQYF
DNA: TGTGCCAGCAGCCTCGGGCGCTCCTACGAGCAGTACTTC

length: 13
size: .
J: TRBJ1-1
V: TRBV7-9
D: .
CDR3: CASSLSANTEAFF
DNA: TGTGCCAGCAGCTTATCGGCGAACACTGAAGCTTTCTTT

length: 15
size: .
J: TRBJ2-2
V: TRBV5-1
D: .
CDR3: CASSPSVANTGELFF
DNA: TGCGCCAGCAGCCCCTCCGTTGCGAACACCGGGGAGCTGTTTTTT

length: 15
size: .
J: TRBJ2-1
V: TRBV29-1
D: TRBD2
CDR3: CSVRLGSGRGDEQFF
DNA: TGCAGCGTTAGATTGGGGAGCGGGAGGGGCGATGAGCAGTTCTTC

length: 14
size: .
J: TRBJ2-7
V: TRBV7-2
D: .
CDR3: CASRGGTTSYEQYF
DNA: TGTGCCAGCAGGGGGGGAACGACCTCCTACGAGCAGTACTTC

length: 12
size: .
J: TRBJ2-5
V: TRBV18
D: .
CDR3: CASSRSLETQYF
DNA: TGTGCCAGCTCACGGTCCCTGGAGACCCAGTACTTC

length: 14
size: .
J: TRBJ1-2
V: TRBV7-2
D: .
CDR3: CASSFQGGNYGYTF
DNA: TGTGCCAGCAGCTTTCAGGGAGGGAACTATGGCTACACCTTC

length: 14
size: .
J: TRBJ2-2
V: TRBV9
D: .
CDR3: CASSARGNTGELFF
DNA: TGTGCCAGCAGCGCACGCGGGAACACCGGGGAGCTGTTTTTT

length: 13
size: once
J: TRBJ2-1
V: TRBV29-1
D: TRBD1
CDR3: CSVTGASYNEQFF
DNA: TGCAGCGTGACAGGGGCGTCCTACAATGAGCAGTTCTTC

length: 11
size: .
J: TRBJ2-1
V: TRBV6-1
D: .
CDR3: CASSEVWEQFF
DNA: TGTGCCAGCAGTGAGGTGTGGGAGCAGTTCTTC

length: 14
size: .
J: TRBJ2-7
V: TRBV5-1
D: .
CDR3: CASSSSGNTYEQYF
DNA: TGCGCCAGCAGCTCCTCGGGGAACACCTACGAGCAGTACTTC

length: 16
size: .
J: TRBJ2-7
V: TRBV27
D: .
CDR3: CASWELGLRAPYEQYF
DNA: TGTGCCAGCTGGGAGCTTGGACTCCGAGCCCCCTACGAGCAGTACTTC

length: 14
size: .
J: TRBJ2-7
V: TRBV5-1
D: TRBD1
CDR3: CASSFPGQGYEQYF
DNA: TGCGCCAGCAGCTTTCCGGGACAGGGGTACGAGCAGTACTTC

length: 15
size: .
J: TRBJ2-5
V: TRBV7-9
D: TRBD1
CDR3: CASSPGQGLAETQYF
DNA: TGTGCCAGCTCACCGGGACAGGGGTTAGCAGAGACCCAGTACTTC

length: 16
size: .
J: TRBJ1-5
V: TRBV19
D: .
CDR3: CASSGSRGPGNQPQHF
DNA: TGTGCCAGTAGTGGCTCTCGTGGGCCCGGCAATCAGCCCCAGCATTTT

length: 15
size: once
J: TRBJ2-1
V: TRBV6-5
D: TRBD1
CDR3: CASSYRQGRNNEQFF
DNA: TGTGCCAGCAGTTACCGACAGGGGAGGAACAATGAGCAGTTCTTC

length: 14
size: .
J: TRBJ1-3
V: TRBV19
D: TRBD1
CDR3: CASSPTGARNTIYF
DNA: TGTGCCAGTAGCCCAACAGGGGCCCGAAACACCATATATTTT

length: 13
size: .
J: TRBJ1-3
V: TRBV6-1
D: .
CDR3: CASLDNSGNTIYF
DNA: TGTGCCAGCCTGGACAACTCTGGAAACACCATATATTTT

length: 14
size: .
J: TRBJ2-5
V: TRBV7-6
D: TRBD2
CDR3: CASSLGLAGETQYF
DNA: TGTGCCAGCAGCTTAGGACTAGCCGGTGAGACCCAGTACTTC

length: 15
size: .
J: TRBJ1-1
V: TRBV5-1
D: TRBD1
CDR3: CASSSRTGGFTEAFF
DNA: TGCGCCAGCAGCTCCCGGACAGGGGGATTCACTGAAGCTTTCTTT

length: 14
size: .
J: TRBJ1-5
V: TRBV18
D: TRBD1
CDR3: CASSPDRVIQPQHF
DNA: TGTGCCAGCTCACCGGACAGGGTCATTCAGCCCCAGCATTTT

length: 20
size: few
J: TRBJ2-2
V: TRBV10-1
D: TRBD2
CDR3: CASSDGFAFRAGEIAGELFF
DNA: TGCGCCAGCAGTGATGGGTTCGCTTTTCGGGCGGGAGAGATTGCCGGGGAGCTGTTTTTT

length: 15
size: .
J: TRBJ2-1
V: TRBV7-3
D: TRBD2
CDR3: CASSLDGGGSNEQFF
DNA: TGTGCCAGCAGCCTCGACGGCGGGGGTTCCAATGAGCAGTTCTTC

length: 16
size: once
J: TRBJ2-2
V: TRBV27
D: TRBD1
CDR3: CASTPPGQGNTGELFF
DNA: TGTGCCAGCACTCCTCCGGGACAGGGGAACACCGGGGAGCTGTTTTTT

length: 14
size: .
J: TRBJ2-7
V: TRBV5-4
D: TRBD1
CDR3: CASSLNQGAGEQYF
DNA: TGTGCCAGCAGCTTGAATCAGGGGGCAGGGGAGCAGTACTTC

length: 18
size: .
J: TRBJ2-6
V: TRBV21-1
D: .
CDR3: CASSLAGQGGSGANVLTF
DNA: TGTGCCAGCAGCCTCGCCGGACAGGGAGGATCTGGGGCCAACGTCCTGACTTTC

length: 14
size: .
J: TRBJ2-3
V: TRBV30
D: TRBD2
CDR3: CAWRRAGERDTQYF
DNA: TGTGCCTGGAGACGGGCGGGAGAAAGAGATACGCAGTATTTT

length: 15
size: .
J: TRBJ1-1
V: TRBV27
D: TRBD1
CDR3: CASSDRRDRGTEAFF
DNA: TGTGCCAGCAGTGATCGCCGGGACAGGGGCACTGAAGCTTTCTTT

length: 13
size: .
J: TRBJ2-2
V: TRBV11-1
D: .
CDR3: CASSRGFTGELFF
DNA: TGTGCCAGCAGCCGGGGCTTCACCGGGGAGCTGTTTTTT

length: 14
size: .
J: TRBJ2-7
V: TRBV11-2
D: TRBD1
CDR3: CASSLVGQGGEQYF
DNA: TGTGCCAGCAGCTTAGTCGGACAGGGGGGCGAGCAGTACTTC

length: 17
size: .
J: TRBJ2-2
V: TRBV7-6
D: TRBD2
CDR3: CASSLDPAGKNTGELFF
DNA: TGTGCCAGCAGCTTAGACCCAGCGGGGAAGAACACCGGGGAGCTGTTTTTT

length: 11
size: .
J: TRBJ2-7
V: TRBV5-6
D: TRBD2
CDR3: CASSLSGTRHF
DNA: TGTGCCAGCAGCTTGTCGGGGACTAGACACTTC

length: 18
size: once
J: TRBJ1-1
V: TRBV7-2
D: TRBD1
CDR3: CASSRTYSGGAMDTEAFF
DNA: TGTGCCAGCAGCCGAACATACTCAGGGGGCGCGATGGACACTGAAGCTTTCTTT

length: 14
size: .
J: TRBJ1-2
V: TRBV4-2
D: TRBD1
CDR3: CASSRQGEGYGYTF
DNA: TGTGCCAGCAGCCGTCAGGGGGAAGGCTATGGCTACACCTTC

length: 14
size: .
J: TRBJ2-7
V: TRBV11-3
D: TRBD2
CDR3: CASSLGLAGLEQYF
DNA: TGTGCCAGCAGCTTAGGACTAGCGGGGCTCGAGCAGTACTTC

length: 17
size: .
J: TRBJ2-2
V: TRBV6-1
D: TRBD2
CDR3: CASSAPSGGGNTGELFF
DNA: TGTGCCAGCAGTGCCCCCTCGGGCGGGGGTAACACCGGGGAGCTGTTTTTT

length: 17
size: .
J: TRBJ1-1
V: TRBV19
D: TRBD1
CDR3: CASSAPPRQGGNTEAFF
DNA: TGTGCCAGTAGTGCCCCCCCCCGACAGGGCGGGAACACTGAAGCTTTCTTT

length: 13
size: .
J: TRBJ2-4
V: TRBV7-2
D: .
CDR3: CASRPRGGNIQYF
DNA: TGTGCCAGCAGACCCCGAGGGGGAAACATTCAGTACTTC

length: 14
size: .
J: TRBJ1-1
V: TRBV2
D: .
CDR3: CASIAQGRRTEAFF
DNA: TGTGCCAGCATCGCGCAGGGCCGGAGGACTGAAGCTTTCTTT

length: 15
size: .
J: TRBJ1-2
V: TRBV7-2
D: TRBD1
CDR3: CASSLDQGAGVGYTF
DNA: TGTGCCAGCAGCTTAGACCAGGGGGCGGGAGTTGGCTACACCTTC

length: 14
size: .
J: TRBJ2-5
V: TRBV5-4
D: .
CDR3: CASSRVTGRGAQYF
DNA: TGTGCCAGCAGCAGAGTCACAGGGAGGGGGGCCCAGTACTTC

length: 14
size: .
J: TRBJ1-4
V: TRBV30
D: TRBD1
CDR3: CAWRTDRDTPKLFF
DNA: TGTGCCTGGAGGACGGACAGGGACACGCCTAAACTGTTTTTT

length: 11
size: once
J: TRBJ2-1
V: TRBV6-1
D: .
CDR3: CASSEEWFEFF
DNA: TGTGCCAGCAGTGAGGAGTGGTTCGAGTTCTTC

length: 12
size: .
J: TRBJ2-1
V: TRBV10-3
D: TRBD1
CDR3: CAIRGQANEQFF
DNA: TGTGCCATCAGGGGACAGGCCAATGAGCAGTTCTTC

length: 14
size: once
J: TRBJ2-7
V: TRBV6-6
D: TRBD1
CDR3: CASRGDSLSYEQYF
DNA: TGTGCCAGCAGGGGGGACAGCCTCTCCTACGAGCAGTACTTC

length: 16
size: .
J: TRBJ1-1
V: TRBV18
D: TRBD1
CDR3: CASSPRKGGVLTEAFF
DNA: TGTGCCAGCTCACCACGAAAAGGGGGCGTCCTCACTGAAGCTTTCTTT

length: 13
size: .
J: TRBJ1-1
V: TRBV10-2
D: .
CDR3: CASSATVNTEAFF
DNA: TGCGCCAGCAGCGCGACTGTGAACACTGAAGCTTTCTTT

length: 16
size: .
J: TRBJ2-5
V: TRBV11-2
D: .
CDR3: CASSLGRARGRETQYF
DNA: TGTGCCAGCAGCTTGGGACGGGCTAGGGGTAGAGAGACCCAGTACTTC

length: 12
size: .
J: TRBJ2-7
V: TRBV6-6
D: .
CDR3: CASRHREQEQYF
DNA: TGTGCCAGCAGACACAGGGAGCAAGAGCAGTACTTC

length: 14
size: few
J: TRBJ2-2
V: TRBV4-2
D: .
CDR3: CASSQARGPGELFF
DNA: TGTGCCAGCAGCCAAGCCCGGGGTCCCGGGGAGCTGTTTTTT

length: 14
size: .
J: TRBJ2-3
V: TRBV7-9
D: TRBD2
CDR3: CASLTSGRTDTQYF
DNA: TGTGCCAGCCTCACTAGCGGGAGGACAGATACGCAGTATTTT

length: 15
size: .
J: TRBJ1-1
V: TRBV7-9
D: .
CDR3: CASSHLLTGNTEAFF
DNA: TGTGCCAGCAGCCATTTGTTAACGGGAAACACTGAAGCTTTCTTT